The entry that follows covers one T cell receptor (beta chain) sequence. The antigen remains unidentified. The sample comes from a study of cytomegalovirus exposure and HLA in healthy donors. General study results and limits: Within an earlier analysis, most TCR beta V segments proved productive either about 90% or about 30% of the time. Analysis performed later found roughly 18,000 TCR beta sequences associated with HLA alleles at 0.05 false discovery rate.

Trimming removed 2 bases from V and 5 bases from J, with 10 bases in between. Looked up from germline, CDR1 is SGHDT and CDR2 is YYEEEE. This CDR3 has 14 amino acids. It was with 60 Vbeta and 13 Jbeta primers that the PCR ran. Original analysis: Roughly 10 million shared chains were among around 78 million unique TCR beta chains counted in a later analysis. Libraries were prepared by immunoSEQ multiplex PCR; TCRdb keeps only in-frame clonotypes and omits some of them. D and trimming come from the DNA, and the V and J calls and clone size come from that table. This table has 120,000 to 150,000 clones, 65% to 75% appearing once.

The sequence derives from a man between 60 and 75 years old in good health and CMV-seronegative. The chain links TRBV5-6 to TRBJ2-2; no reliable D call. Input material: PBMCs. CDR3 in amino acids: CASSFLADTGELFF. The CDR3 DNA follows: TGTGCCAGCAGCTTTTTGGCCGATACCGGGGAGCTGTTTTTT.